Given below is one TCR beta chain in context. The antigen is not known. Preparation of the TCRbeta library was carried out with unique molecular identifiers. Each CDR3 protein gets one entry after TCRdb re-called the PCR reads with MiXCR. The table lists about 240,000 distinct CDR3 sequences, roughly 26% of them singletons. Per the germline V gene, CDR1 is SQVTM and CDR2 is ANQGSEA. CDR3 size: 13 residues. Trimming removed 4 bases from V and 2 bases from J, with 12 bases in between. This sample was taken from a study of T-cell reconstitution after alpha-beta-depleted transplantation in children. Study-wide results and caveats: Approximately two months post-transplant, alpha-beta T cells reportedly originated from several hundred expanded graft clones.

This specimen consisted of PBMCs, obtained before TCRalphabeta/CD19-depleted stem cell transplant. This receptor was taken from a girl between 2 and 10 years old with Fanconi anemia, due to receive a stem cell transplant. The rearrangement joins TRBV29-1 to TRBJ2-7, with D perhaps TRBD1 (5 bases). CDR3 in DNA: TGCAGCGTTGTCCTGGACAAGGCCTACGAGCAGTACTTC. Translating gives CSVVLDKAYEQYF.